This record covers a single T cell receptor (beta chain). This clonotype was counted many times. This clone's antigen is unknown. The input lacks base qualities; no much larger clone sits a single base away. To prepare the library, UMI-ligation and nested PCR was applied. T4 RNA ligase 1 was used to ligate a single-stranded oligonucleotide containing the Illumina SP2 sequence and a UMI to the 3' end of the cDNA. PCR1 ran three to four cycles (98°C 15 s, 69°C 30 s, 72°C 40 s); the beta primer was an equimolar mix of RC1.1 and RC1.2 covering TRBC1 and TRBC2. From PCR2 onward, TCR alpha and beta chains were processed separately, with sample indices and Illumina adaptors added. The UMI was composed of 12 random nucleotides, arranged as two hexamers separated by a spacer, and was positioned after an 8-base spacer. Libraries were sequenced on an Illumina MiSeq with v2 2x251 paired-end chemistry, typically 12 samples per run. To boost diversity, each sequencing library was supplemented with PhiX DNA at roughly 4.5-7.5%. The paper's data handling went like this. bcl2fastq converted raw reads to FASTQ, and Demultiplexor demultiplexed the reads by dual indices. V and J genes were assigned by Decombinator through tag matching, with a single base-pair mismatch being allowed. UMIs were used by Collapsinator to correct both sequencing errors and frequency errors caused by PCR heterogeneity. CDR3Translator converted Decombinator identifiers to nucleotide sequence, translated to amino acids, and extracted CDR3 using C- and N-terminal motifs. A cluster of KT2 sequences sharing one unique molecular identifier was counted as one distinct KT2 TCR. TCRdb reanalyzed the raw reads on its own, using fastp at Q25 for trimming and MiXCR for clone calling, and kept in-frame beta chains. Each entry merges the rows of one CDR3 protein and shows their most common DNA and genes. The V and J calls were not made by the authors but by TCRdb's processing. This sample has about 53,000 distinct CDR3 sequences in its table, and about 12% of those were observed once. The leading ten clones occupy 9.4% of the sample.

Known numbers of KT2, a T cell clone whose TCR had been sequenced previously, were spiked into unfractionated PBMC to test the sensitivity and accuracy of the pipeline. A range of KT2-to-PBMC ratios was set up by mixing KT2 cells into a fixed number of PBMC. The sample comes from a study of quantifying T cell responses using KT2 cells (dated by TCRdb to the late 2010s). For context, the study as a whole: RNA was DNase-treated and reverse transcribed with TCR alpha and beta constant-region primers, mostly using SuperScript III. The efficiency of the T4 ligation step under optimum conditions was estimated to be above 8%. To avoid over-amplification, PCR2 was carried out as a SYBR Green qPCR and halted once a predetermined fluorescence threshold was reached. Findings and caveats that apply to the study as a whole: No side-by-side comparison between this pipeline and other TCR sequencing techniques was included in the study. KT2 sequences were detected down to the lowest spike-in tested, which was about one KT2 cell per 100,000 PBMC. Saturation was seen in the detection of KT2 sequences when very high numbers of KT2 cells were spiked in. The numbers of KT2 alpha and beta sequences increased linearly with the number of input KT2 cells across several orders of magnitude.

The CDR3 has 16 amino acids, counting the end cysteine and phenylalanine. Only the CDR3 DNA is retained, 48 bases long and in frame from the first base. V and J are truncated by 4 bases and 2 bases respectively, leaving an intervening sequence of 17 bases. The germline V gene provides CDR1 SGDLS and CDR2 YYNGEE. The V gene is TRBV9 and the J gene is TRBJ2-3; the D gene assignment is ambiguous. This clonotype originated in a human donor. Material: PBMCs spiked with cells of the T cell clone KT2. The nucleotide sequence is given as TGTGCCAGCAGCCGCTCCGGTGACACCAACACAGATACGCAGTATTTT. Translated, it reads CASSRSGDTNTDTQYF.